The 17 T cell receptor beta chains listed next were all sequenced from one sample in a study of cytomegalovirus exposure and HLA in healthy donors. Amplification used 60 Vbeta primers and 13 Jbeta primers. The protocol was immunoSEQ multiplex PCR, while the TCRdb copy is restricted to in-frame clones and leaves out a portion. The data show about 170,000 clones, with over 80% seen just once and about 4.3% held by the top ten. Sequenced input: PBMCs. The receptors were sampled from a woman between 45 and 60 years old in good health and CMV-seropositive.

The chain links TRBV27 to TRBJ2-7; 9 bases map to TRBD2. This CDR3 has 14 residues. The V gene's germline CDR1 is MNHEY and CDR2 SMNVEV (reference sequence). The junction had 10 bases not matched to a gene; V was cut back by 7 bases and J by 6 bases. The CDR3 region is CASKAGGPSREQYF. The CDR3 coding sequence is TGTGCCAGCAAGGCGGGAGGGCCAAGTCGCGAGCAGTACTTC.

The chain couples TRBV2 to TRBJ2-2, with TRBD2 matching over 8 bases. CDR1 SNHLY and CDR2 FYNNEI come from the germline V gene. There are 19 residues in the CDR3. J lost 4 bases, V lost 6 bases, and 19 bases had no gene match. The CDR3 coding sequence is TGTGCCAGCAGAGTCCCGGGACTAGGGTTTGTAGGCGGCACCGGGGAGCTGTTTTTT. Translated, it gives CASRVPGLGFVGGTGELFF.

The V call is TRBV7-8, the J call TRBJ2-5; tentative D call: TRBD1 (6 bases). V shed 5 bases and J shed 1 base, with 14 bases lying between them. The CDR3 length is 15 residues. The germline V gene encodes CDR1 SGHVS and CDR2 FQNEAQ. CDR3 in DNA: TGTGCCAGCAGCACGGGGACATACTCCCAAGAGACCCAGTACTTC. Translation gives CASSTGTYSQETQYF.

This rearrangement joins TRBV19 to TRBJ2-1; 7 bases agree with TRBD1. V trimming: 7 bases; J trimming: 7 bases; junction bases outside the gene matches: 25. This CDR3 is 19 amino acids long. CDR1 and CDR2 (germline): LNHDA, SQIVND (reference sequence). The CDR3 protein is CASKGARKLSPPSPNEQFF. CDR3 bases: TGTGCCAGTAAGGGGGCTAGGAAGTTATCACCCCCCTCCCCTAATGAGCAGTTCTTC.

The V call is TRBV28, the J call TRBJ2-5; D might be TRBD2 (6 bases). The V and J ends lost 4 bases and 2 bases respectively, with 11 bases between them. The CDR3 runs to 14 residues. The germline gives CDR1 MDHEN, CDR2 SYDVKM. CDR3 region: CASSWGLTQETQYF. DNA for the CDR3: TGTGCCAGCAGTTGGGGACTTACTCAAGAGACCCAGTACTTC.

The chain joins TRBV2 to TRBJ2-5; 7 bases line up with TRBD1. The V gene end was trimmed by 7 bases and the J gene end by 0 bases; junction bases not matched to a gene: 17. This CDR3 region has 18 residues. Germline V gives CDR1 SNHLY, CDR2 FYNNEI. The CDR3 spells CASKNMEHGGQDQETQYF. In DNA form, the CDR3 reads TGTGCCAGCAAGAACATGGAGCATGGTGGACAGGACCAAGAGACCCAGTACTTC. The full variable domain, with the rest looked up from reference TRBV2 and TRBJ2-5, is EPEVTQTPSHQVTQMGQEVILRCVPISNHLYFYWYRQILGQKVEFLVSFYNNEISEKSEIFDDQFSVERPDGSNFTLKIRSTKLEDSAMYFCASKNMEHGGQDQETQYFGPGTRLLVL.

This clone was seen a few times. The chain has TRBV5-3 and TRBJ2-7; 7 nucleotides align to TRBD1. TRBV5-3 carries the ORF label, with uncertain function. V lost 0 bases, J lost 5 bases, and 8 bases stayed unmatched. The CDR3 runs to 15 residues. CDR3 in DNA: TGTGCCAGAAGCTTGGCCCGGACAGGCATTAACGAGCAGTACTTC. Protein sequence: CARSLARTGINEQYF.

The CDR3 DNA reads as TGTGCCTGGAGATTGGGATGGGGCGGAGTGCAGTATGGCTACACCTTC. Translated, it gives CAWRLGWGGVQYGYTF. The chain uses TRBV30 and TRBJ1-2, with a tentative D call TRBD1 (5 bases). Germline loops: CDR1 GTSNPN, CDR2 SVGIG (reference sequence). V shed 3 bases and J shed 5 bases, with 22 bases lying between them. The CDR3 sequence is 16 residues long.

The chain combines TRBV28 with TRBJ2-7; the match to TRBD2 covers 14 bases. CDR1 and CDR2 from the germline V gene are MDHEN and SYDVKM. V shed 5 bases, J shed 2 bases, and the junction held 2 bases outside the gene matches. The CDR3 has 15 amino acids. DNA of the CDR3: TGTGCCAGCAGTCTGGGACTAGCGGGAGCCTACGAGCAGTACTTC. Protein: CASSLGLAGAYEQYF.

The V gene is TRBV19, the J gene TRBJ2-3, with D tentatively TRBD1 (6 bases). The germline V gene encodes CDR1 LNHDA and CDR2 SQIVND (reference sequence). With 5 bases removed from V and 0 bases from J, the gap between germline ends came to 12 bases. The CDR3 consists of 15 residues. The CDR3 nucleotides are TGTGCCAGTAGTCCAACAGGGTACAGCACAGATACGCAGTATTTT. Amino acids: CASSPTGYSTDTQYF.

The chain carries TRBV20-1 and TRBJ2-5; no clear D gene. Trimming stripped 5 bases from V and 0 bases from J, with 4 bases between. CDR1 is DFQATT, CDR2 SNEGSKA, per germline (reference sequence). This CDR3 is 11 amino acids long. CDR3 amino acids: CSASYQETQYF. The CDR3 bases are TGCAGTGCTTCGTACCAAGAGACCCAGTACTTC.

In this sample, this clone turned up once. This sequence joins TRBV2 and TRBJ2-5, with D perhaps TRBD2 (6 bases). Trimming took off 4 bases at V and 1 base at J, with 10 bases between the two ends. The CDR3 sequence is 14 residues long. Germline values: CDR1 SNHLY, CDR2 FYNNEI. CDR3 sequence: CASSVVSGQETQYF. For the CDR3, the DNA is TGTGCCAGCAGTGTTGTTAGCGGCCAAGAGACCCAGTACTTC.

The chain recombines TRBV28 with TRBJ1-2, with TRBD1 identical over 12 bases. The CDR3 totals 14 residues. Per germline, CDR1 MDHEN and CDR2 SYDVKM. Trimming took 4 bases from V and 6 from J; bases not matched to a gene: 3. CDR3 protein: CASSWGTGGHGYTF. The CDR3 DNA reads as TGTGCCAGCAGTTGGGGGACAGGGGGCCATGGCTACACCTTC.

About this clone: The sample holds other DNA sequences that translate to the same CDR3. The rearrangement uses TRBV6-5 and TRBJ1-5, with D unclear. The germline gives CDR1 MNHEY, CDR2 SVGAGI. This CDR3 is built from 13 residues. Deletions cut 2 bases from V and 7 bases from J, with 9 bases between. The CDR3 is CASSYRGGQPQHF. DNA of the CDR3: TGTGCCAGCAGTTACCGAGGAGGACAGCCCCAGCATTTT.

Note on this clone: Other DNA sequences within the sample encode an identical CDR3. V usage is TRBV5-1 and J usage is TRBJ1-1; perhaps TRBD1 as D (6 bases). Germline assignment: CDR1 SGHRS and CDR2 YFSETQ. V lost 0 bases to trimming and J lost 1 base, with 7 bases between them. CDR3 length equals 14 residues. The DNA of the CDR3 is TGCGCCAGCAGCTTGGGGGGGCCGAACACTGAAGCTTTCTTT. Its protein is CASSLGGPNTEAFF.

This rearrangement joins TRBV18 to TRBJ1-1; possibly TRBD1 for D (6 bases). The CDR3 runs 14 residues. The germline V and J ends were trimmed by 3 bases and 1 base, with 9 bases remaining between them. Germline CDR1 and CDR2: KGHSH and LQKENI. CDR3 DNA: TGTGCCAGCTCACCCTCAGGGGAGAACACTGAAGCTTTCTTT. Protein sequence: CASSPSGENTEAFF. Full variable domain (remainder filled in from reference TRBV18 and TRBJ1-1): NAGVMQNPRHLVRRRGQEARLRCSPMKGHSHVYWYRQLPEEGLKFMVYLQKENIIDESGMPKERFSAEFPKEGPSILRIQQVVRGDSAAYFCASSPSGENTEAFFGQGTRLTVV.

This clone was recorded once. CDR3 DNA: TGTGCCAGTAGTAGCGACAGGGTCGGGGAGCTGTTTTTT. Translating gives CASSSDRVGELFF. This sequence joins TRBV19 and TRBJ2-2, with 7 bases lining up with TRBD1. Losses at the gene ends were 4 bases for V and 7 bases for J; bases not matched to a gene: 3. Germline CDR1 and CDR2: LNHDA and SQIVND (reference sequence). The CDR3 covers 13 residues.